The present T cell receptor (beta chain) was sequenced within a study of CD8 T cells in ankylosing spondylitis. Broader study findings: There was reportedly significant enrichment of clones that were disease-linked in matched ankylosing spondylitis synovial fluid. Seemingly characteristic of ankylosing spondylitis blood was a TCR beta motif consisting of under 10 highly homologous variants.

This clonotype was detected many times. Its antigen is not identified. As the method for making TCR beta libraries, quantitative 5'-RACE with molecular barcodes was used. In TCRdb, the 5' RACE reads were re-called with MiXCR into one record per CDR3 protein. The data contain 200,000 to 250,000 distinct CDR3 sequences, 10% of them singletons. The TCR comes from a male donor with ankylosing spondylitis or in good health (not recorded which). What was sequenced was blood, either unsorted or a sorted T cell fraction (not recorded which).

The CDR3 is CASSKEGVGYNEQFF. In DNA form, the CDR3 reads TGTGCCAGCAGTAAGGAGGGGGTAGGGTACAATGAGCAGTTCTTC. V and J are TRBV2 and TRBJ2-1; D might be TRBD1 or TRBD2, each matching 6 bases. CDR3 size: 15 residues. V was trimmed by 5 bases and J by 4 bases, leaving 15 bases between them. CDR1 SNHLY and CDR2 FYNNEI come from the germline V gene.